This T cell receptor beta chain came from a study of shared clonotypes between healthy human individuals. Overall study: CD4 naive and CD4 memory each took three plates per donor, while CD8 naive took two and CD8 memory one.

General study points: Researchers found naive subsets generally carried larger estimated richness than memory subsets. Naive CD4 clonotypes overlapped across several donors at about 5%.

For this clone: Antigen unknown.

The method was immunoSEQ multiplex PCR; TCRdb's version includes in-frame clones alone and lacks a portion of them. The repertoire includes fewer than 200,000 clones, approximately 60% of them detected once, and over 9.5% sits in the top ten. The V end lost 5 bases, the J end lost 2 bases, and 15 bases lay between the germline ends. The V gene's germline CDR1 is SGHVS and CDR2 FQNEAQ. This CDR3 is built from 15 residues. The sequenced material came from memory CD4+ T cells sorted from blood. This sample's subset: CD45RA-negative fraction. This TCR derives from a man aged 25-45 years in good health. The gene calls are TRBV7-8 and TRBJ1-1; D is uncertain. The chain's CDR3 is CASSLSLTVNTEAFF. CDR3 nucleotide sequence: TGTGCCAGCAGCCTCTCCTTAACAGTAAACACTGAAGCTTTCTTT. Using reference TRBV7-8 and TRBJ1-1 for the parts outside the CDR3, the full variable domain is GAGVSQSPRYKVAKRGQDVALRCDPISGHVSLFWYQQALGQGPEFLTYFQNEAQLDKSGLPSDRFFAERPEGSVSTLKIQRTQQEDSAVYLCASSLSLTVNTEAFFGQGTRLTVV.